What follows are 8 T cell receptor beta chains derived from one specimen sequenced in a study of cytomegalovirus exposure and HLA in healthy donors (dated by TCRdb to 2015 to 2018). The library was built by means of the immunoSEQ multiplex PCR assay. TCRdb stores this immuneACCESS table with in-frame sequences only. Part of the clones is absent; in the studies checked, under half of the shortfall reflects unresolved V genes, and no reason is known for the rest. Within this sample are 70,000 or so clones, with roughly 94% of them counted one time only. The ten largest clonotypes hold under 2% of the sample. What was sequenced was PBMCs. The receptor set was obtained from a woman aged 18-29 years in good health and CMV-seropositive.

This rearrangement joins TRBV6-5 to TRBJ1-2; TRBD1 might be the D (5 bases). V shed 6 bases and J shed 9 bases, with 14 bases lying between them. The CDR3 is 12 residues long. CDR1 and CDR2 (germline): MNHEY, SVGAGI. CDR3 DNA sequence: TGTGCCAGCAGACTATCGGGGGGAAGCTACACCTTC. It specifies CASRLSGGSYTF.

This chain connects TRBV7-2 to TRBJ1-5; 8 positions match TRBD1. CDR1 SGHTA and CDR2 FQGNSA come from the germline V gene. The CDR3 spans 15 residues. V was pared by 5 bases and J by 4 bases, with 7 bases of the junction left unmatched. DNA of the CDR3: TGTGCCAGCAGCCTCCGCCAGGGGGCAAATCAGCCCCAGCATTTT. Translating gives CASSLRQGANQPQHF. Drawing the rest from reference TRBV7-2 and TRBJ1-5, the complete variable domain is GAGVSQSPSNKVTEKGKDVELRCDPISGHTALYWYRQSLGQGLEFLIYFQGNSAPDKSGLPSDRFSAERTGGSVSTLTIQRTQQEDSAVYLCASSLRQGANQPQHFGDGTRLSIL.

This clone appeared a single time. The chain carries TRBV7-9 and TRBJ2-7; no reliable D call. The CDR3 runs 12 residues. CDR1 is SEHNR and CDR2 is FQNEAQ in the germline V gene (reference sequence). V dropped 5 bases and J dropped 3 bases, with 8 bases sitting between them. CDR3 sequence: CASSQDNYEQYF. The DNA for the CDR3 is TGTGCCAGCAGCCAAGACAACTACGAGCAGTACTTC.

The V and J genes are TRBV10-3 and TRBJ2-2; 14 bases are shared with TRBD2. The CDR3 is made up of 16 amino acids. V shed 4 bases, J shed 5 bases, and the junction held 3 bases outside the gene matches. In germline, CDR1 is ENHRY, CDR2 SYGVKD. The CDR3 nucleotides are TGTGCCATCAGTGGACTAGCGGGAGGGAGAACCGGGGAGCTGTTTTTT. Amino acid sequence: CAISGLAGGRTGELFF.

The V and J genes are TRBV6-5 and TRBJ1-2; D perhaps matches TRBD1 (5 bases). V dropped 6 bases and J dropped 5 bases, with 19 bases sitting between them. The CDR3 is made up of 15 amino acids. The germline V gene has CDR1 MNHEY and CDR2 SVGAGI. CDR3 amino acids: CASRGGGRKTYGYTF. CDR3 bases: TGTGCCAGCAGGGGGGGAGGCAGGAAGACTTATGGCTACACCTTC.

The rearrangement joins TRBV7-9 to TRBJ1-1, with 10 bases aligning to TRBD1. This CDR3 region has 15 residues. Germline loops: CDR1 SEHNR, CDR2 FQNEAQ (reference sequence). After removal of 2 bases from V and 6 bases from J, the junction contained 6 bases not matched to a gene. The CDR3 DNA reads as TGTGCCAGCAGCTTATGGGACAGGGGTCGGCCTGAAGCTTTCTTT. Translation: CASSLWDRGRPEAFF.

The rearrangement links TRBV6-1 to TRBJ1-1; 7 bases line up with TRBD1. The CDR3 length is 13 residues. The germline V gene has CDR1 MNHNS and CDR2 SASEGT. V was pared by 4 bases and J by 8 bases, with 7 bases of the junction left unmatched. CDR3 DNA: TGTGCCAGCAGTGCCTGGGACAGTTCAGAAGCTTTCTTT. It encodes CASSAWDSSEAFF.

This chain connects TRBV19 to TRBJ1-5, with 7 bases identical to TRBD1. Germline V CDR1 and CDR2: LNHDA, SQIVND (reference sequence). With 2 bases clipped from V and 7 bases from J, the junction kept 5 bases outside the gene matches. The CDR3 is 14 amino acids. For the CDR3, the DNA is TGTGCCAGTAGTATAAAAGGGGGCGGGCAGCCCCAGCATTTT. It is translated as CASSIKGGGQPQHF.